This TCR beta chain was recorded in a study of blood T cells in healthy people across ages. Study outcomes and limitations: The long-lived group displayed more naive CD4+ cells, plus higher diversity, than the aged donors did.

Isolation yielded PBMCs, at least 7 million per sample, in every case. For this clonotype: The antigen is undetermined.

Germline-derived CDR1 and CDR2 are DFQATT and SNEGSKA (reference sequence). The CDR3 length is 15 residues. V lost 5 bases to trimming and J lost 11 bases; unmatched junction nucleotides: 18. A second PCR of roughly 7 to 11 cycles used a sample-barcoded 5' primer and a J-beta primer mix. TCRdb re-called the 5' RACE reads with MiXCR, one entry per CDR3 protein. Of 650,000 to 800,000 distinct CDR3 sequences in the sample, more than 40% were seen once. The genes are TRBV20-1 and TRBJ2-5; 9 bases are a match to TRBD1. The clonotype originates from a man aged 55-75 years in good health. Sequenced sample: blood. The CDR3 DNA sequence: TGCAGTGCTTCCCTCAGGGACAGGGACGGGTATGAGCAGTACTTC. The encoded protein is CSASLRDRDGYEQYF.